One TCR beta chain is described in this entry. This sample stems from a study of blood T cells in healthy people across ages. This CDR3 spans 12 amino acids. CDR1 is SNHLY and CDR2 is FYNNEI in the germline V gene. It was with a sample-barcoded 5' primer and a J-beta primer mix that a second PCR of roughly 7 to 12 cycles was run. From the 5' RACE reads, TCRdb called clonotypes with MiXCR, one entry per CDR3 protein. The table has more than 450,000 distinct CDR3 sequences, around a quarter seen once. These data were likewise used in another study, on T cells of mothers and their children. That study adds: All RNA that had been extracted was used for cDNA synthesis at approximately 1.5 ug per 15 ul.

Material: blood. This rearrangement joins TRBV2 to TRBJ2-5; D not certain. The J call is doubtful: the DNA matches TRBJ2-7 better. The TCR was taken from a boy under 10 years old in good health. CDR3 protein: CASSDPPGEQYF. CDR3 coding DNA: TGTGCCAGCAGTGACCCCCCGGGCGAGCAGTACTTC.